This T cell receptor beta chain is drawn from a study of read filtering for tumor transcriptome and immune sequencing. About the study: DNase treatment preceded whole-transcriptome library preparation. RNA-seq yielded only about 75 to 1,400 TCR reads, IR-seq about 3.5 to 10.27 million.

The CDR3 totals 19 residues. V was cut by 0 bases and J by 10 bases, with 29 bases left in between. The germline V gene has CDR1 LGHDT and CDR2 YNNKEL (reference sequence). From approximately 400 ng of RNA, a library with molecular barcoded alpha/delta and beta/gamma adaptors was made. TCRdb re-derived calls from the reads in MiXCR, one entry per CDR3 protein. The repertoire holds around 41,000 distinct CDR3 sequences, with 12% to 15% as singletons. There are many counts of this clonotype. The J gene is TRBJ2-3, the V gene TRBV3-1; D may be TRBD1 (6 bases). This receptor was taken from a donor aged 40 or older with multiple myeloma. The sequencing input was a population of CD138-negative cells sorted from bone marrow. As DNA, the CDR3 is TGTGCCAGCAGCCAAGATTCTTCATTGGACAGAAATGGACCCCAGGCGCAGTATTTT. Translating gives CASSQDSSLDRNGPQAQYF.